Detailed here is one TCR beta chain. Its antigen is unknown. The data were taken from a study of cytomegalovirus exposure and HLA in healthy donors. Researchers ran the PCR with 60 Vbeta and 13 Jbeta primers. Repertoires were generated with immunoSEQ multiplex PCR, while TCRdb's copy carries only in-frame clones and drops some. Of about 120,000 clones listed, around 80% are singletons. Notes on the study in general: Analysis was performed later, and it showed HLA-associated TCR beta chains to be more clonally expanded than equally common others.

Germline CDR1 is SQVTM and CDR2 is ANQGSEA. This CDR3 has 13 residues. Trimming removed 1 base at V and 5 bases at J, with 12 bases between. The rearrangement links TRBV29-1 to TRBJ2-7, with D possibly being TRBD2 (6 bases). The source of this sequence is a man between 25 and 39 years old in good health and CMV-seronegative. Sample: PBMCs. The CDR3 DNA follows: TGCAGCGTTGAAGGGGGACTGAGGAACGAGCAGTACTTC. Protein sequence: CSVEGGLRNEQYF.